Given below is one T cell receptor beta chain in context. The CDR3 has 17 residues. The germline V and J ends were trimmed by 1 base and 1 base, with 14 bases remaining between them. The germline V gene encodes CDR1 MGHRA and CDR2 YSYEKL. This sample stems from a study of control samples from healthy donors and cancer patients. Libraries were prepared by immunoSEQ multiplex PCR; TCRdb keeps only in-frame clonotypes and omits some of them. There are 190,000 or so clones in the sample; 85% to 95% occur only once, and roughly 1.5% lies in the top ten. Sequencing was carried out using blood. The chain links TRBV4-1 to TRBJ2-4, with D hard to call. This sequence originates from a man between 18 and 35 years old in good health. DNA of the CDR3: TGCGCCAGCAGCCAAGTAGTGACACCGAACGCCAAAAACATTCAGTACTTC. Translation: CASSQVVTPNAKNIQYF.